This entry describes one TCR beta chain. The antigen is undetermined. This may be a read error, as it is one base from a much larger clone. TCRdb re-called the reads with MiXCR, one entry per CDR3 protein. The data contain around 4,000 distinct CDR3 sequences, around 24% of them singletons. The data belong to a study of lung T cells in sarcoidosis with Löfgren's syndrome. Trimming cost V 0 bases and J 5 bases, with 9 bases left between them. CDR1 is SGHRS and CDR2 is YFSETQ in the germline V gene. This CDR3 is 14 amino acids long. Study-wide results and caveats: Shared TRAV12-1 and TRBV2 CDR3 motifs across Löfgren's syndrome patients reportedly suggested public CD4+ TCRs. In alpha-beta pairs, TRAV12-1 favored TRBV2, and their CDR3s were homologous.

Sequenced material: CD4+ T cells from bronchoalveolar lavage. The receptor's source is a human donor with sarcoidosis (Löfgren's syndrome or another form), or a control subject (not recorded which). The V gene is TRBV5-1, the J gene TRBJ2-1; D is unclear. The CDR3 DNA is TGCGCCAGCAGCTTGGAGTCGGCTAACAATGAGCAGTTCTTC. This sequence encodes CASSLESANNEQFF. The entire variable domain, with the rest obtained from reference TRBV5-1 and TRBJ2-1, is as follows: KAGVTQTPRYLIKTRGQQVTLSCSPISGHRSVSWYQQTPGQGLQFLFEYFSETQRNKGNFPGRFSGRQFSNSRSEMNVSTLELGDSALYLCASSLESANNEQFFGPGTRLTVL.